This TCR beta chain was recovered during a study of blood T cell repertoires in COVID-19. On the study more broadly: Nucleic acid was either cDNA or gDNA, and it came from T cells, B-cell-depleted T cells, or PBMCs.

V gave up 5 bases and J gave up 0 bases, with 15 bases separating them. CDR1 and CDR2 from the germline V gene are SGHNT and YENEEA. This CDR3 has 16 amino acids. Only in-frame clones appear in the TCRdb table, and some are missing; sequencing was by immunoSEQ multiplex PCR. The sample records approximately 240,000 clones, around four fifths being singletons. This TCR was recovered from an older woman with active or convalescent COVID-19. This chain joins TRBV11-3 and TRBJ2-3, with D perhaps TRBD2 (7 bases). The sequenced material came from peripheral blood. The DNA of the CDR3 is TGTGCCAGCAGCCCAAGGGGGGGACTGAGCACAGATACGCAGTATTTT. Translating gives CASSPRGGLSTDTQYF.